Included here is one T cell receptor beta chain sequence, with context. Its target is unknown. The sorted-subset replicate PCRs were given around 200 ng DNA, which is about 29,000 T cell genomes. The method was immunoSEQ multiplex PCR; TCRdb's version includes in-frame clones alone and lacks a portion of them. The table records roughly 1 million clones, roughly 70% of them present only once. The sample is drawn from a study of shared clonotypes between healthy human individuals. Study findings and constraints: Naive CD4 clonotypes overlapped across several donors at approximately 4.5%. The study found lower generation probabilities in non-shared clonotypes than in those shared by all four donors. Naive subsets tended to show greater estimated richness than memory subsets.

The CDR3 loop spans 15 amino acids. Germline loops: CDR1 WSHSY, CDR2 SAAADI. V dropped 3 bases and J dropped 0; count of bases not matched to a gene: 2. This receptor was taken from a man between 18 and 35 years old in good health. Input material: memory CD4+ T cells sorted from blood. Subset noted: CD45RA-negative fraction. V is TRBV10-2 and J is TRBJ2-1; 7 bases align to TRBD2. This CDR3 reads CASSDVAGSYNEQFF. CDR3 nucleotides: TGCGCCAGCAGTGATGTAGCGGGCTCCTACAATGAGCAGTTCTTC.